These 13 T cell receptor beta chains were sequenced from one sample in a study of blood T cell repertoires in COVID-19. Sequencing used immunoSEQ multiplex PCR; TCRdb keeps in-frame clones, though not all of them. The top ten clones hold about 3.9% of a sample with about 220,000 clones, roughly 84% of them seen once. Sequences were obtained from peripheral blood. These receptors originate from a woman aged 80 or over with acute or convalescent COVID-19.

The CDR3 DNA reads TGTGCCAGCAGCCCCCGAGGGAGGACTGAAGCTTTCTTT. Translating gives CASSPRGRTEAFF. The chain is built from TRBV12-3 or TRBV12-4 and TRBJ1-1; D not resolved. The CDR3 is 13 residues long. V shed 6 bases and J shed 5 bases, with 13 bases lying between them.

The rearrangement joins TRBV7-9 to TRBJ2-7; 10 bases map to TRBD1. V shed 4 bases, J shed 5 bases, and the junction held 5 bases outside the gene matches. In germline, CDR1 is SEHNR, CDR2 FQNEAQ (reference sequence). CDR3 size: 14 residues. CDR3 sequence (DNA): TGTGCCAGCAGCTCGGGACAGGGGAGGAACGAGCAGTACTTC. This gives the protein CASSSGQGRNEQYF. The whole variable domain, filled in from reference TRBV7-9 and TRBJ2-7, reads DTGVSQNPRHKITKRGQNVTFRCDPISEHNRLYWYRQTLGQGPEFLTYFQNEAQLEKSRLLSDRFSAERPKGSFSTLEIQRTEQGDSAMYLCASSSGQGRNEQYFGPGTRLTVT.

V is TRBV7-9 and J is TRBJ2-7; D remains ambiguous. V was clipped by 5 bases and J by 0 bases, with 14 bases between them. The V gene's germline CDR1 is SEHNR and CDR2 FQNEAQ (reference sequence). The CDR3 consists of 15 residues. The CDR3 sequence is CASSPPRQASYEQYF. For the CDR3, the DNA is TGTGCCAGCAGCCCCCCCCGGCAGGCCTCCTACGAGCAGTACTTC.

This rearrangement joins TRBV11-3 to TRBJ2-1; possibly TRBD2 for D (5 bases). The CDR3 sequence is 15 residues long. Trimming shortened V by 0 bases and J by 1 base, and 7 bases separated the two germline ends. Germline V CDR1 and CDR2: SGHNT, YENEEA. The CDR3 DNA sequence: TGTGCCAGCAGCTTAGAACCGGGGTCCTACAATGAGCAGTTCTTC. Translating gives CASSLEPGSYNEQFF.

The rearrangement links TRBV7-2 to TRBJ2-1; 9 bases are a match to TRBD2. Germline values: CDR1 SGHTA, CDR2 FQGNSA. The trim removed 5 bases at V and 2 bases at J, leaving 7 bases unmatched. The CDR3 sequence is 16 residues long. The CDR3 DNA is TGTGCCAGCAGCCCCCATGCGGGGGGGACCTACAATGAGCAGTTCTTC. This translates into CASSPHAGGTYNEQFF.

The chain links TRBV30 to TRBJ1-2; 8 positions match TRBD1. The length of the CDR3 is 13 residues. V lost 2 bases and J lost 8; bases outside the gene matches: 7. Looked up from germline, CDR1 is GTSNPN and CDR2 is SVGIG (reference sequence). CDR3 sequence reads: CAWSLDRGGGYTF. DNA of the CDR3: TGTGCCTGGAGTCTCGACAGGGGCGGGGGCTACACCTTC.

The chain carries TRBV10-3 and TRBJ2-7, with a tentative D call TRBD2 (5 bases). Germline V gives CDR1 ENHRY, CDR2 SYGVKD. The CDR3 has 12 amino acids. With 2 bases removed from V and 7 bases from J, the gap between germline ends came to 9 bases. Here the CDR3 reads CAISEQGREQYF. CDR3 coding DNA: TGTGCCATCAGTGAGCAAGGGAGAGAGCAGTACTTC.

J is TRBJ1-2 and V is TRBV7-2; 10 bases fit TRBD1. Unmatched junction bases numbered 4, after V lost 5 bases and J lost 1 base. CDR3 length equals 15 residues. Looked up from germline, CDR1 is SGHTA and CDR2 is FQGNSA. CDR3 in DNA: TGTGCCAGCAGCCCGGACAGGGGGATTAACTATGGCTACACCTTC. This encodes CASSPDRGINYGYTF.

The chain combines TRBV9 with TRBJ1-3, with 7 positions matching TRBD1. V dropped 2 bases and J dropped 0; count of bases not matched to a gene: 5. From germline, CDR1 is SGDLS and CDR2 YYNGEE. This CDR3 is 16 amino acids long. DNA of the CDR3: TGTGCCAGCAGCGTTGCGGGACAGAGCTCTGGAAACACCATATATTTT. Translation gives CASSVAGQSSGNTIYF.

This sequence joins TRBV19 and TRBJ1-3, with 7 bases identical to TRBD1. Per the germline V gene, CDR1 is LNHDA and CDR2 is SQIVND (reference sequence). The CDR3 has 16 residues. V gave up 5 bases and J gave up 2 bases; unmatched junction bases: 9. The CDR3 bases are TGTGCCAGTAGTCCCCGGGACAGTGAAGCTGGAAACACCATATATTTT. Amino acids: CASSPRDSEAGNTIYF.

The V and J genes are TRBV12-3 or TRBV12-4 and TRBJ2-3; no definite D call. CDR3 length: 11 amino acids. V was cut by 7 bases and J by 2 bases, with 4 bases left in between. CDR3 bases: TGTGCCAGCACCTCCACAGATACGCAGTATTTT. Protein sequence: CASTSTDTQYF.

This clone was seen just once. The CDR3 sequence is CASSWLVSGEQFF. The DNA of the CDR3 is TGTGCCAGCAGCTGGCTAGTGAGCGGTGAGCAGTTCTTC. The chain has TRBV27 and TRBJ2-1, with a weak D call TRBD2 (5 bases). Germline V gene lookup returns CDR1 MNHEY and CDR2 SMNVEV (reference sequence). V lost 6 bases and J 9 bases, leaving 15 bases between the germline ends. This CDR3 comprises 13 residues.

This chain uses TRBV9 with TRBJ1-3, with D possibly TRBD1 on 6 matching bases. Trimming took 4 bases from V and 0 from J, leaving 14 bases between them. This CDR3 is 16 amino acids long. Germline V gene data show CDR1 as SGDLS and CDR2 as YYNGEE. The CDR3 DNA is TGTGCCAGCAGCATGCCCAGGGGCATCTCTGGAAACACCATATATTTT. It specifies CASSMPRGISGNTIYF.